Listed here are 9 T cell receptor beta chains from one sample, sequenced in a study of early T cells in non-severe SARS-CoV-2 infection. TCRdb processed the 5' RACE reads anew with MiXCR; each CDR3 protein has one entry. This sample has approximately 70,000 distinct CDR3 sequences, with roughly 10% found just once. Sample: whole blood, taken at baseline. These receptors all stem from an adult who was a healthcare worker with PCR-confirmed SARS-CoV-2 infection or an uninfected control (not recorded which).

The chain combines TRBV25-1 with TRBJ1-4; D gene unclear. Germline V lookup: CDR1 MGHDK, CDR2 SYGVNS. V was cut by 3 bases and J by 10 bases, with 9 bases left in between. This CDR3 has 12 amino acids. CDR3 DNA sequence: TGTGCCAGCAGTGAGGGTAAGGGAAAACTGTTTTTT. Residues: CASSEGKGKLFF.

The rearrangement uses TRBV6-6 and TRBJ2-1; TRBD2 agrees at 9 bases. From germline, CDR1 is MNHNY and CDR2 SVGAGI (reference sequence). Trimming cost V 2 bases and J 5 bases; bases outside gene matches: 10. The CDR3 consists of 17 residues. CDR3 sequence (DNA): TGTGCCAGCAGTTACGCCGGGGCGGGAGGGATTAACAATGAGCAGTTCTTC. This gives the protein CASSYAGAGGINNEQFF.

The genes are TRBV15 and TRBJ2-1, with 8 positions matching TRBD2. V dropped 0 bases and J dropped 4; count of bases not matched to a gene: 2. The V gene's germline CDR1 is LNHNV and CDR2 YYDKDF (reference sequence). The CDR3 contains 15 residues. The CDR3 protein is CATSREASGYNEQFF. Written as DNA, the CDR3 is TGTGCCACCAGCAGAGAGGCTAGCGGGTACAATGAGCAGTTCTTC.

The rearrangement joins TRBV20-1 to TRBJ2-3; 10 bases map to TRBD2. Per the germline V gene, CDR1 is DFQATT and CDR2 is SNEGSKA (reference sequence). J lost 5 bases, V lost 6 bases, and 20 bases had no gene match. This CDR3 region has 18 residues. For the CDR3, the DNA is TGCAGTGCCCCGTCCCTTGTTCTAGCGGGAGTGGAGAAAGATACGCAGTATTTT. This codes for CSAPSLVLAGVEKDTQYF.

This chain connects TRBV5-1 to TRBJ1-2, with D tentatively TRBD1 (5 bases). The germline V gene has CDR1 SGHRS and CDR2 YFSETQ. With 0 bases removed from V and 6 bases from J, the gap between germline ends came to 12 bases. This CDR3 has 14 residues. The CDR3 nucleotides are TGCGCCAGCAGCTTGGGCATTGGGGGACATGGCTACACCTTC. It yields the protein CASSLGIGGHGYTF.

The V and J genes are TRBV9 and TRBJ2-5; D remains ambiguous. CDR1 is SGDLS, CDR2 YYNGEE, per germline. Between the trimmed V and J ends, which lost 7 bases and 4 bases, there was a span of 2 bases. The CDR3 is made up of 9 amino acids. The CDR3 sequence is CASGETQYF. In DNA form, the CDR3 reads TGTGCCAGCGGAGAGACCCAGTACTTC.

This clonotype came up a few times. The chain employs TRBV7-8 and TRBJ2-2, with D unclear. Germline CDR1 and CDR2: SGHVS and FQNEAQ. The germline V and J ends were trimmed by 1 base and 6 bases, with 9 bases remaining between them. This CDR3 comprises 14 residues. CDR3 sequence reads: CASSLVQIAGELFF. The DNA of the CDR3 is TGTGCCAGCAGCTTAGTTCAGATCGCCGGGGAGCTGTTTTTT.

The chain joins TRBV25-1 to TRBJ2-5, with D maybe TRBD1 (5 bases). Trimming pared 4 bases from V and 2 bases from J, leaving 11 bases between. This CDR3 spans 14 amino acids. The germline CDR1 and CDR2 sequences are MGHDK and SYGVNS. CDR3 loop: CASSGQDSQETQYF. The CDR3 DNA is TGTGCCAGCAGTGGGCAAGACAGTCAAGAGACCCAGTACTTC.

This chain connects TRBV7-7 to TRBJ2-1; D gene ambiguous. The CDR3 is 13 amino acids. Trimming cost V 0 bases and J 5 bases, with 5 bases left between them. Germline CDR1 SSHAT, CDR2 FNYEAQ (reference sequence). The CDR3 reads CASSLALDNEQFF. CDR3 coding DNA: TGTGCCAGCAGCTTAGCGCTCGACAATGAGCAGTTCTTC.